This TCR beta chain was captured by sequencing in a study of beta chain features in type 1 diabetes. At the level of the study: Cell yields, gender and age were comparable in patients and healthy donors.

This clone appeared a few times. The germline V gene encodes CDR1 SEHNR and CDR2 FQNEAQ (reference sequence). The V and J ends lost 5 bases and 7 bases, in that order; junction bases with no gene match: 7. The CDR3 contains 15 residues. Blood was collected once per donor into heparin, averaging around 120 mL. Each population that was sorted was more than 95% pure. Expressed TCRB transcripts were sequenced after all isolated RNA was converted to cDNA. Clones were read by immunoSEQ multiplex PCR, and TCRdb kept only the in-frame ones, dropping some. The sample lists about 180,000 clones, roughly an eighth occurring once.

Sequencing was performed on central memory CD4+ T cells from blood. This receptor was obtained from a young woman in good health. The chain has TRBV7-9 and TRBJ2-1, with 11 bases aligning to TRBD2. Here the CDR3 reads CASSNPSGRRNEQFF. The CDR3 DNA reads TGTGCCAGCAGCAATCCTAGCGGGAGGAGAAATGAGCAGTTCTTC.